The clone carrying this T cell receptor (beta chain) was detected only once. Its antigen is undetermined. These data come from a study of CD8 T cells in Susac syndrome. Study-wide background: Patients with Susac syndrome were therapy-naive, on corticosteroids, or on intravenous immunoglobulin alone at blood draw. Study-level results: A relatively small number of individuals underwent TCR sequencing and HLA analysis.

Germline CDR1 and CDR2: SGHDN and FVKESK. This CDR3 is built from 15 residues. V gave up 4 bases and J gave up 5 bases, with 17 bases separating them. CD8+ and CD4+ T cells from blood underwent TCR beta sequencing. FACS was used to enrich TEMRA cells, whereas the CD8+ and CD4+ T cells were obtained by negative isolation. RNA totalling 0.5 to 1 ug underwent reverse transcription with random hexamers. TCRdb processed the immunoSEQ multiplex PCR reads anew with MiXCR; each CDR3 protein has one entry. The sample carries around 230,000 distinct CDR3 sequences, 90% to 96% recorded once. The receptor was isolated from a human donor with Susac syndrome. Sample: CD4+ T cells from PBMCs. The chain uses TRBV14 and TRBJ1-1; no firm D call. CDR3 bases: TGTGCCAGCAGCCCGCTGGTGGGGTATAGTACTGAAGCTTTCTTT. Its translation is CASSPLVGYSTEAFF. Variable domain in full (rest from reference TRBV14 and TRBJ1-1): EAGVTQFPSHSVIEKGQTVTLRCDPISGHDNLYWYRRVMGKEIKFLLHFVKESKQDESGMPNNRFLAERTGGTYSTLKVQPAELEDSGVYFCASSPLVGYSTEAFFGQGTRLTVV.